This TCR beta chain was captured in a study of cytomegalovirus exposure and HLA in healthy donors. Notes on the study in general: It was 150 to 200 TCR beta chains that were listed as cytomegalovirus-associated.

About this clone itself: Its antigen remains unknown.

Vbeta (60) and Jbeta (13) primers were used in the PCR. The repertoire was sequenced with immunoSEQ multiplex PCR; TCRdb's copy has only in-frame clones and lacks some. Counted here are tens of thousands of clones, approximately 63% occurring once; the ten biggest clones make up around 6.3%. This CDR3 spans 11 amino acids. Germline CDR1 reads SGHKS; CDR2 reads YYEKEE (reference sequence). Trimming cost V 0 bases and J 10 bases, with 7 bases left between them. This sequence originates from a woman under 40 in good health and CMV-seronegative. The specimen was PBMCs. This sequence joins TRBV5-5 and TRBJ1-1; D possibly corresponds to TRBD1 (5 bases). As DNA, the CDR3 is TGTGCCAGCAGCTTGGACGGGGGAGCTTTCTTT. This sequence encodes CASSLDGGAFF.